This T cell receptor beta chain appears in the sequencing data of a study of T-cell reconstitution after alpha-beta-depleted transplantation in children. General study results and limits: Most T-cell counts and diversity one year after the transplant came from T cells that were newly produced. Reportedly, alpha-beta T cells present about two months post-transplant originated from several hundred expanded clones of graft origin.

This clonotype has just a few counts. Antigen: not known. Germline V gives CDR1 MGHDK, CDR2 SYGVNS. The CDR3 spans 17 residues. V lost 2 bases and J lost 6, with 19 bases in between. Unique molecular identifiers were incorporated when the TCRbeta library was constructed. From the PCR reads, TCRdb called clonotypes with MiXCR, one entry per CDR3 protein. Of 750,000 to 950,000 distinct CDR3 sequences in the sample, roughly 15% were seen once. This rearrangement joins TRBV25-1 to TRBJ2-2; perhaps TRBD2 as D (6 bases). Sequencing used PBMCs, mostly from graft donor cells, obtained 360 days after TCRalphabeta/CD19-depleted stem cell transplant. The clonotype originates from a male patient between 5 and 17 years old who had a stem cell transplant for acute lymphoblastic leukemia, so the T cells may come from the graft donor. The CDR3 spells CASSEPLRDNGAGELFF. The DNA for the CDR3 is TGTGCCAGCAGTGAACCCCTGCGGGATAACGGGGCCGGGGAGCTGTTTTTT. Variable domain in full (rest from reference TRBV25-1 and TRBJ2-2): EADIYQTPRYLVIGTGKKITLECSQTMGHDKMYWYQQDPGMELHLIHYSYGVNSTEKGDLSSESTVSRIRTEHFPLTLESARPSHTSQYLCASSEPLRDNGAGELFFGEGSRLTVL.